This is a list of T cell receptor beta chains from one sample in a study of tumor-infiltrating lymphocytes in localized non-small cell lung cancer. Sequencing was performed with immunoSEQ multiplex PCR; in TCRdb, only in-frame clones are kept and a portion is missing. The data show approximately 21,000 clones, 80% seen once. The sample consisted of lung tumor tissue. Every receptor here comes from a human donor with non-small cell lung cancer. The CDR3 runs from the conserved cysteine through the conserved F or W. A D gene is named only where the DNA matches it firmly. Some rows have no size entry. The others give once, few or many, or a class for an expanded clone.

TGTGCCAGCAGCTGGGGTAGCGACATTACCTACGAGCAGTACTTC CASSWGSDITYEQYF TRBJ2-7 - - TRBV5-6
TGTGCCAGCAGCATTGACAGGCGGAATTCACCCCTCCACTTT CASSIDRRNSPLHF TRBJ1-6 - - TRBV7-9
TGTGCCAGCAGTTACTCAGGGGTCCAGCCCCAGCATTTT CASSYSGVQPQHF TRBJ1-5 - - TRBV6-5
TGCGCCAGCGCCCGAGGGGGGTCCACAGATACGCAGTATTTT CASARGGSTDTQYF TRBJ2-3 - - TRBV5-1
TGTGCCAGCAGCCCAAGGGGAGGAGAGACCCAGTACTTC CASSPRGGETQYF TRBJ2-5 - - TRBV7-2
TGCAGTGCTAGAGTTTCGGTTGGCTACACCTTC CSARVSVGYTF TRBJ1-2 - - TRBV20-1
TGTGCCAGCAGCTGGACAGGGTCCAGCAATCAGCCCCAGCATTTT CASSWTGSSNQPQHF TRBJ1-5 - TRBD1 TRBV5-6
TGTGCCAGCAGTGAATCTACAACTAATGAAAAACTGTTTTTT CASSESTTNEKLFF TRBJ1-4 - - TRBV28
TGTGCCTGGGGCTTGGACTATGGCTACACCTTC CAWGLDYGYTF TRBJ1-2 few - TRBV30
TGTGCCAGCAGCTTGGCAGGGGGGATTAGTCAGCCCCAGCATTTT CASSLAGGISQPQHF TRBJ1-5 - TRBD1 TRBV7-6
TGTGCCATCAGTGGAGCGGGAGCGTTTACGAATGAGCAGTTCTTC CAISGAGAFTNEQFF TRBJ2-1 - TRBD2 TRBV10-3
TGTGCCAGCAGTCCCCCGACAGGGGAAGGCACTGAAGCTTTCTTT CASSPPTGEGTEAFF TRBJ1-1 - TRBD1 TRBV28
TGTGCCAGCAGTTTACTGACAGGGCACACCGGGGAGCTGTTTTTT CASSLLTGHTGELFF TRBJ2-2 few TRBD1 TRBV6-5
TGTGCCAGCAGTTTAAGAGGGACTAGTCAACACGAGCAGTTCTTC CASSLRGTSQHEQFF TRBJ2-1 medium-sized TRBD2 TRBV28
TGTGCCAGCAGCCAGGGGACTAGCGGGAGGAGAGGGGACACAGATACGCAGTATTTT CASSQGTSGRRGDTDTQYF TRBJ2-3 - TRBD2 TRBV7-2
TGTGCCAGCAGTCCAGCGGGTTTCACCGGGGAGCTGTTTTTT CASSPAGFTGELFF TRBJ2-2 - - TRBV5-6
TGTGCCCGGGACATCAGCTCCTACAATGAGCAGTTCTTC CARDISSYNEQFF TRBJ2-1 - - TRBV30
TGTGCCAGCACCAAAGCCGCGGGGCCTCGTGGCACTGAAGCTTTCTTT CASTKAAGPRGTEAFF TRBJ1-1 - - TRBV28
TGTGCCAGCAGCCAACGGATTATGGGGCTAGCGGGAGCCGGTGAGCAGTTCTTC CASSQRIMGLAGAGEQFF TRBJ2-1 - TRBD2 TRBV4-2
TGTGCCAGCAGTCTTACACCCTCCTACGAGCAGTACTTC CASSLTPSYEQYF TRBJ2-7 - - TRBV7-2
TGTGCAAGTCGACGCGACAATGTGAATAGCGGGAGCACAGATACGCAGTATTTT CASRRDNVNSGSTDTQYF TRBJ2-3 - - TRBV12-2
TGTGCCAGCAGCTTACCGGGTGATGGCTACACCTTC CASSLPGDGYTF TRBJ1-2 - - TRBV13
TGTGCCTGGAGTGCATCGGGAAGGGGGCCCAAAAACATTCAGTACTTC CAWSASGRGPKNIQYF TRBJ2-4 - TRBD1 TRBV30
TGTGCCTGGAGTGTACGGCCTAGCGGGAAGTCCTACAATGAGCAGTTCTTC CAWSVRPSGKSYNEQFF TRBJ2-1 - TRBD2 TRBV30
TGCAGCGTTAAAGGCCCCATGGGGAGGGGGCCGAACACCGGGGAGCTGTTTTTT CSVKGPMGRGPNTGELFF TRBJ2-2 - - TRBV29-1
TGTGCCAGCTCACAAAGGGTGCAAGAGACCCAGTACTTC CASSQRVQETQYF TRBJ2-5 - - TRBV18
TGTGCCACCAGCATATATCAGGGGAATAACGCCAAAAACATTCAGTACTTC CATSIYQGNNAKNIQYF TRBJ2-4 - - TRBV15
TGTGCCAGCAGCCTTGACAACGCAGGGGCTTTCTTT CASSLDNAGAFF TRBJ1-1 - - TRBV7-9
TGTGCCATCAGCCTTGGACTAGCGTACTCCTACGAGCAGTACTTC CAISLGLAYSYEQYF TRBJ2-7 - TRBD2 TRBV10-3
TGTGCCAGCAGTTCAGCGGACAGGGGGAACTATGGCTACACCTTC CASSSADRGNYGYTF TRBJ1-2 - TRBD1 TRBV6-5
TGCGCCAGCAGAAGGGATCTCTCTGGGGCCAACGTCCTGACTTTC CASRRDLSGANVLTF TRBJ2-6 few - TRBV5-1
TGCGCCAGCAGCCAAGACGGCGGGGCAGGCGGCTACGAGCAGTACTTC CASSQDGGAGGYEQYF TRBJ2-7 - - TRBV4-3
TGCGCCAGCAGCCAAGGCAGGGTCGGCGGGGAGCTGTTTTTT CASSQGRVGGELFF TRBJ2-2 - - TRBV4-3
TGCGCCAGCAGCCAAGATAAATGGACTAGCGGGAGCAGCTCCTACAATGAGCAGTTCTTC CASSQDKWTSGSSSYNEQFF TRBJ2-1 - TRBD2 TRBV4-1
TGTGCCAGCTCACCCGGACAGCAAGCTAACTATGGCTACACCTTC CASSPGQQANYGYTF TRBJ1-2 - - TRBV18
TGCGCCAGCAGCTTGGCATTGAACACTGAAGCTTTCTTT CASSLALNTEAFF TRBJ1-1 - - TRBV5-1
TGCAGCGTTGTCCTACTGACAGGGGCCTACGAGCAGTACTTC CSVVLLTGAYEQYF TRBJ2-7 - TRBD1 TRBV29-1
TGTGCCTGGAGTTTCACACAAGCTAGCACAGATACGCAGTATTTT CAWSFTQASTDTQYF TRBJ2-3 few - TRBV30
TGTGCCAGCAGCAAGGGACTAGCGGGAGGGACAGATACGCAGTATTTT CASSKGLAGGTDTQYF TRBJ2-3 - TRBD2 TRBV7-9
TGTGCCAGCAGCTTCCGAGACGGGGATGAAAAACTGTTTTTT CASSFRDGDEKLFF TRBJ1-4 - - TRBV5-4
TGTGCCAGCAGTTTACGGGCCACAGATACGCAGTATTTT CASSLRATDTQYF TRBJ2-3 few - TRBV27
TGTGCCAGCAGCTTAAGTGAGACTAGCGCCAATGAGCAGTTCTTC CASSLSETSANEQFF TRBJ2-1 - TRBD2 TRBV7-9
TGTGCCAGCAGCCCCTCTTTGGGACGGGCCTACGAGCAGTACTTC CASSPSLGRAYEQYF TRBJ2-7 - - TRBV7-2
TGTGCCTGGAGTGTATGGCAGGAAGAAAACGTCCTGACTTTC CAWSVWQEENVLTF TRBJ2-6 - - TRBV30
TGTGCCTGGAGTGTGGGACAGTCAGGGGCCAACGTCCTGACTTTC CAWSVGQSGANVLTF TRBJ2-6 - TRBD1 TRBV30
TGCGCCAGCAGCCAAGAAAGGCTAGCGCGTATCAATGAGCAGTTCTTC CASSQERLARINEQFF TRBJ2-1 - - TRBV4-3
TGTGCCAGCAGTTACGGGACAGGGTCACAGACCCAGTACTTC CASSYGTGSQTQYF TRBJ2-5 - TRBD1 TRBV6-5
TGTGCCTGGAGTATCCCTCCCGGAATTGGAAAACTGTTTTTT CAWSIPPGIGKLFF TRBJ1-4 - - TRBV30
TGTGCCAGCAGCCCATACGAACAGCGAAACACCATATATTTT CASSPYEQRNTIYF TRBJ1-3 - - TRBV5-6
TGTGCCAGCAGCTTCGGCCTTACTGAAGCTTTCTTT CASSFGLTEAFF TRBJ1-1 - - TRBV7-9
TGCGCCAGCAGCTTGGTCTACGGTCCCTACGAGCAGTACTTC CASSLVYGPYEQYF TRBJ2-7 - - TRBV5-1
TGCGCCAGCAGCCAAGGGGCAGGGACGGAGGGTGAAAAACTGTTTTTT CASSQGAGTEGEKLFF TRBJ1-4 - - TRBV4-1
TGTGCCAGCAGGACAGGTCCCGGCGAGCAGTACTTC CASRTGPGEQYF TRBJ2-7 - - TRBV2
TGTGCCACCTATAATCCCCCGGCGGCCTACACCTTC CATYNPPAAYTF TRBJ1-2 - - TRBV27
TGTGCCATCATTCAAGGTTCGGGGGGCTACAATGAGCAGTTCTTC CAIIQGSGGYNEQFF TRBJ2-1 - TRBD2 TRBV2
TGCGCCAGCAGCTTGCCCCAGGGGGCCAAAAACATTCAGTACTTC CASSLPQGAKNIQYF TRBJ2-4 - - TRBV5-1
TGTGCCAGCAGTGAGGGGACAGCTCCTAACTATGGCTACACCTTC CASSEGTAPNYGYTF TRBJ1-2 - TRBD1 TRBV6-1